This TCR beta chain was recorded in a study of blood T cells in healthy people across ages. Primers used in a second PCR of roughly 6 to 12 cycles were a sample-barcoded 5' primer and a J-beta primer mix. TCRdb processed the 5' RACE reads anew with MiXCR; each CDR3 protein has one entry. The sample includes about 810,000 distinct CDR3 sequences, roughly 35% of them seen just once. Donation came from healthy Caucasian individuals in Russia who were aged roughly 6 to 100. Per germline, CDR1 SSHAT and CDR2 FNYEAQ (reference sequence). There are 13 residues in the CDR3. Study results and limitations: TCR beta diversity per million T cells fell roughly linearly with age. Unsorted PBMCs blocked a conclusive comparison of naive and antigen-experienced cells.

On this clonotype itself: Antigen specificity is unknown. One end of the junction does not line up with germline, which may come from a read error.

Input material: blood. This chain links TRBV7-7 with TRBJ2-5; D is perhaps TRBD1 (6 bases). The source of this sequence is a man between 18 and 29 years old in good health. CDR3 loop: CASSRQEQGTQYF. The CDR3 DNA follows: TGTGCTAGCAGTAGACAGGAGCAAGGGACCCAGTACTTC.